This record covers a single T cell receptor beta chain. This specimen comes from a study of blood T cell repertoires in COVID-19. Study-wide background: From the United States, Italy and Spain came samples of acute and convalescent COVID-19. PBMCs, B-cell-depleted T cells, or T cells were the source of the cDNA or gDNA that made up the material.

CDR1 is MGHDK and CDR2 is SYGVNS in the germline V gene. This CDR3 spans 15 amino acids. Germline trimming cut 4 bases from V and 6 bases from J; bases unmatched to any gene: 7. Patients from Seattle were sampled longitudinally, starting during active infection. Sequencing was performed with immunoSEQ multiplex PCR; in TCRdb, only in-frame clones are kept and a portion is missing. The sample consists of 250,000 to 400,000 clones, 90% of them appearing once. The material sequenced was peripheral blood. The rearrangement uses TRBV25-1 and TRBJ1-5, with 9 positions matching TRBD1. This TCR was recovered from a woman in her 30s with COVID-19, enrolled during active disease. The CDR3 reads CASSAATGGPQPQHF. CDR3 nucleotides: TGTGCCAGCAGTGCAGCTACAGGGGGCCCTCAGCCCCAGCATTTT.